The clone carrying this TCR beta chain showed up many times. Its antigen remains unidentified. CDR1 is KGHSH and CDR2 is LQKENI in the germline V gene. V lost 2 bases, J lost 9 bases, and 6 bases stayed unmatched. This CDR3 has 14 residues. The isolated RNA, all of it, was reverse transcribed, so expressed TCRB transcripts were what got sequenced. This table comes from immunoSEQ multiplex PCR, and its TCRdb copy is limited to in-frame clones, with some not included. The sample shows some 370,000 clones, over 8.5% of them seen only once. This entry is derived from a study of beta chain features in type 1 diabetes. Study-level results: Type 1 diabetes patients had TCRB CDR3s that were shorter (moderately but significantly so) in all four CD4+ subsets. For type 1 diabetes patients, VDJ junctions showed fewer insertions and more deletions. Highly expressing activated T cells could be over-counted with a cDNA template. PCR might favor shorter templates, but any such skew would affect patients and controls equally.

Specimen: central memory CD4+ T cells from blood. This clonotype originated in a man aged 30 to 45 with type 1 diabetes. The chain carries TRBV18 and TRBJ1-5; 8 positions match TRBD1. Here the CDR3 reads CASSPDRGVGPQHF. In nucleotides, the CDR3 is TGTGCCAGCTCACCAGACAGGGGAGTGGGGCCCCAGCATTTT.